These 20 T cell receptor beta chains were sequenced from one sample in a study of shared clonotypes between healthy human individuals. Assay: immunoSEQ multiplex PCR; the TCRdb copy retains only in-frame clones and omits some. Of 500,000 or so clones listed, about 96% are singletons. The sequenced sample consisted of naive CD4+ T cells sorted from blood. Subset indicated: CD45RA+ positively selected. These TCRs come from a woman in her twenties or thirties in good health.

This clone was seen a single time. The rearrangement uses TRBV7-2 and TRBJ2-5; 10 nucleotides align to TRBD2. CDR3 length: 16 amino acids. Germline assignment: CDR1 SGHTA and CDR2 FQGNSA. V lost 7 bases, J lost 5 bases, and 13 bases stayed unmatched. Here the CDR3 DNA reads TGTGCCAGCACGGTTGCTAGCGGGAGTCTGCAGGAGACCCAGTACTTC. Translated, it gives CASTVASGSLQETQYF.

This chain joins TRBV10-2 and TRBJ1-4, with 9 bases matching TRBD1. Germline values: CDR1 WSHSY, CDR2 SAAADI. This CDR3 spans 15 amino acids. Trimming took 5 bases from V and 7 from J; bases not matched to a gene: 8. CDR3 amino acids: CASSLSGTGFEKLFF. CDR3 nucleotides: TGCGCCAGCAGTCTCTCCGGGACAGGGTTTGAAAAACTGTTTTTT.

V usage is TRBV5-1 and J usage is TRBJ2-3; D is possibly TRBD1 or TRBD2 (5 bases each). The CDR3 runs 16 residues. Deletions cut 3 bases from V and 4 bases from J, with 18 bases between. Germline V lookup: CDR1 SGHRS, CDR2 YFSETQ. The CDR3 DNA follows: TGCGCCAGCAGCTCGGCGGTGGGGGATTGGGCAGATACGCAGTATTTT. Residues: CASSSAVGDWADTQYF. Full variable domain (outside the CDR3, taken from reference TRBV5-1 and TRBJ2-3): KAGVTQTPRYLIKTRGQQVTLSCSPISGHRSVSWYQQTPGQGLQFLFEYFSETQRNKGNFPGRFSGRQFSNSRSEMNVSTLELGDSALYLCASSSAVGDWADTQYFGPGTRLTVL.

The genes are TRBV6-1 and TRBJ1-2; no definite D call. Germline values: CDR1 MNHNS, CDR2 SASEGT. The CDR3 is 13 residues long. V lost 1 base and J lost 7, with 10 bases in between. The CDR3 protein is CASSEVRTGGYTF. CDR3 DNA: TGTGCCAGCAGTGAAGTCCGAACGGGTGGCTACACCTTC.

Details on this clone: Additional DNA sequences in this sample encode the identical CDR3. The chain joins TRBV18 to TRBJ1-2; TRBD1 agrees at 7 bases. The CDR3 covers 13 residues. Germline trimming cut 1 base from V and 4 bases from J; bases unmatched to any gene: 0. Germline lookup yields CDR1 KGHSH and CDR2 LQKENI. DNA for the CDR3: TGTGCCAGCTCACCACAGGGGGCCTATGGCTACACCTTC. Amino acids: CASSPQGAYGYTF. The full variable domain, with the rest looked up from reference TRBV18 and TRBJ1-2, is NAGVMQNPRHLVRRRGQEARLRCSPMKGHSHVYWYRQLPEEGLKFMVYLQKENIIDESGMPKERFSAEFPKEGPSILRIQQVVRGDSAAYFCASSPQGAYGYTFGSGTRLTVV.

The V and J genes are TRBV18 and TRBJ2-1; tentative D call: TRBD1 (6 bases). The CDR3 runs 16 residues. Deletions cut 3 bases from V and 0 bases from J, with 12 bases between. CDR1 is KGHSH and CDR2 is LQKENI in the germline V gene. The DNA of the CDR3 is TGTGCCAGCTCACCCCGGGACACGGTCTCCTACAATGAGCAGTTCTTC. Its translation is CASSPRDTVSYNEQFF.

The chain uses TRBV28 and TRBJ2-7, with a possible D match to TRBD2 (6 bases). The CDR3 is 15 amino acids. CDR1 is MDHEN, CDR2 SYDVKM, per germline. V was trimmed by 3 bases and J by 3 bases, leaving 15 bases between them. The CDR3 nucleotides read TGTGCCAGCAGTTTCGTCGGGGGAAGGGGCTACGAGCAGTACTTC. Translating it yields CASSFVGGRGYEQYF.

V gene TRBV9 combines with J gene TRBJ2-2; D ambiguous. The CDR3 sequence is 15 residues long. The V gene lost 6 bases and the J gene lost 4 bases, with 16 bases spanning the gap. CDR1 is SGDLS, CDR2 YYNGEE, per germline. CDR3 protein: CASTSLPDATGELFF. The CDR3 DNA sequence: TGTGCCAGCACCTCTTTGCCGGACGCCACCGGGGAGCTGTTTTTT.

The rearrangement joins TRBV14 to TRBJ2-7, with a tentative D call TRBD2 (5 bases). This CDR3 has 11 residues. V was clipped by 3 bases and J by 5 bases, with 5 bases between them. The germline CDR1 and CDR2 sequences are SGHDN and FVKESK. The CDR3 region has the DNA TGTGCCAGCAGCCAGAGGGACGAGCAGTACTTC. Its translation: CASSQRDEQYF.

The chain links TRBV6-4 to TRBJ1-5; no reliable D call. This CDR3 contains 14 residues. Germline assignment: CDR1 MRHNA and CDR2 SNTAGT. Trimming shortened V by 6 bases and J by 0 bases, and 9 bases separated the two germline ends. The CDR3 is CASSTDYSNQPQHF. In DNA form, the CDR3 reads TGTGCCAGCAGCACAGATTATAGCAATCAGCCCCAGCATTTT.

This clone has a single count. The J gene is TRBJ1-1, the V gene TRBV9, with unresolved D. V was trimmed by 3 bases and J by 1 base, leaving 10 bases between them. Per the germline V gene, CDR1 is SGDLS and CDR2 is YYNGEE. This CDR3 comprises 14 residues. DNA for the CDR3: TGTGCCAGCAGCGCGAACAGAGCGAACACTGAAGCTTTCTTT. It encodes CASSANRANTEAFF.

This chain connects TRBV5-5 to TRBJ2-6; D not resolved. The CDR3 extends over 16 amino acids. Per the germline V gene, CDR1 is SGHKS and CDR2 is YYEKEE (reference sequence). V lost 0 bases and J lost 3, with 10 bases in between. The CDR3 nucleotides read TGTGCCAGCAGCTTGGATTGGAGAGTTGGGGCCAACGTCCTGACTTTC. The encoded protein is CASSLDWRVGANVLTF.

The sample holds one count of this clone. The rearrangement uses TRBV2 and TRBJ2-2; D is unclear. V was pared by 7 bases and J by 3 bases, with 9 bases between. This CDR3 comprises 13 residues. CDR1 and CDR2 (germline): SNHLY, FYNNEI. The CDR3 protein is CASNYIDTGELFF. CDR3 nucleotide sequence: TGTGCCAGCAATTACATCGACACCGGGGAGCTGTTTTTT.

V is TRBV10-3 and J is TRBJ2-3; tentatively, D is TRBD1 or TRBD2 (5 bases each). Germline lookup yields CDR1 ENHRY and CDR2 SYGVKD. The germline V and J ends were trimmed by 4 bases and 0 bases, with 11 bases remaining between them. The CDR3 contains 15 residues. The DNA for the CDR3 is TGTGCCATCAGTGGGGGGAGCACTAGCACAGATACGCAGTATTTT. This translates into CAISGGSTSTDTQYF.

V is TRBV7-2 and J is TRBJ1-2, with 8 bases identical to TRBD1. This CDR3 is 14 amino acids long. J was trimmed by 9 bases and V by 6 bases; bases with no gene match: 12. Germline loops: CDR1 SGHTA, CDR2 FQGNSA. The CDR3 loop is CASRLTGGSGSYTF. The CDR3 DNA is TGTGCCAGCAGGCTAACAGGGGGTTCCGGGAGCTACACCTTC. Variable domain in full (rest from reference TRBV7-2 and TRBJ1-2): GAGVSQSPSNKVTEKGKDVELRCDPISGHTALYWYRQSLGQGLEFLIYFQGNSAPDKSGLPSDRFSAERTGGSVSTLTIQRTQQEDSAVYLCASRLTGGSGSYTFGSGTRLTVV.

This chain connects TRBV19 to TRBJ1-5, with TRBD1 as a possible D gene (5 bases). V was trimmed by 0 bases and J by 5 bases, leaving 11 bases between them. The CDR3 length is 15 residues. Germline-derived CDR1 and CDR2 are LNHDA and SQIVND (reference sequence). The chain's CDR3 is CASSIDQGSYQPQHF. In DNA, the CDR3 is TGTGCCAGTAGTATAGATCAGGGTTCTTATCAGCCCCAGCATTTT.

The gene calls are TRBV7-6 and TRBJ2-7; no clear D. The germline gives CDR1 SGHVS, CDR2 FNYEAQ. The ends were cut back, 5 bases at V and 1 base at J, with 6 bases in the middle. This CDR3 has 12 amino acids. CDR3 nucleotides: TGTGCCAGCAGCACTACATCCTACGAGCAGTACTTC. This encodes CASSTTSYEQYF.

V is TRBV12-5 and J is TRBJ1-1; the match to TRBD1 covers 9 bases. Germline trimming cut 1 base from V and 2 bases from J; bases unmatched to any gene: 5. Per germline, CDR1 LGHNT and CDR2 FRNRAP. The CDR3 runs to 16 residues. The CDR3 protein is CASGLARQGGNTEAFF. DNA of the CDR3: TGTGCTAGTGGTTTGGCAAGACAGGGGGGTAACACTGAAGCTTTCTTT.

The V call is TRBV27, the J call TRBJ2-4; 7 bases fit TRBD1. In germline, CDR1 is MNHEY, CDR2 SMNVEV (reference sequence). The V and J ends lost 5 bases and 2 bases, in that order; junction bases with no gene match: 9. This CDR3 has 16 amino acids. CDR3 region: CASSRTEDRPKNIQYF. CDR3 coding DNA: TGTGCCAGCAGTCGAACCGAGGACAGGCCCAAAAACATTCAGTACTTC.

The chain has TRBV14 and TRBJ1-4; D perhaps matches TRBD1 (6 bases). CDR3 length: 14 residues. CDR1 is SGHDN, CDR2 FVKESK, per germline. V lost 4 bases and J 8 bases, leaving 14 bases between the germline ends. For the CDR3, the DNA is TGTGCCAGCAGCCCTCGCGGGGGCGGGGAAAAACTGTTTTTT. As protein: CASSPRGGGEKLFF.